These T cell receptor beta chains were read from a single sample in a study of cytomegalovirus exposure and HLA in healthy donors. Generated by immunoSEQ multiplex PCR, the TCRdb table keeps only in-frame clones and is missing some. The repertoire has roughly 130,000 clones, about three quarters of them found once; the top ten carry approximately 0.97%. Sequenced: PBMCs. The receptors come from a human donor in good health. Each CDR3 is given with its conserved first and last residue. A D gene is named only where the DNA matches it firmly. Clone sizes are given selectively: once, few, many, or a class where the clone is expanded.

.	TRBJ2-5	.	TRBV18	TGTGCCAGCTCACCAGTGGGGACTCCCAACCAAGAGACCCAGTACTTC	CASSPVGTPNQETQYF
.	TRBJ1-2	.	TRBV5-4	TGTGCCAGCAGCTTGGCTGTAGGGAGGGACTATGGCTACACCTTC	CASSLAVGRDYGYTF
once	TRBJ1-3	TRBD1	TRBV15	TGTGCCACCAGCGGGGGGACAGGGAACGCGGACACCATATATTTT	CATSGGTGNADTIYF
.	TRBJ2-7	TRBD1	TRBV6-5	TGTGCCAGCAGTTATAGGGGACAGGGGGCTTACGAGCAGTACTTC	CASSYRGQGAYEQYF
.	TRBJ2-1	TRBD1	TRBV5-1	TGCGCCAGCAGCTTGTGGGACAGGACGCTCAATGAGCAGTTCTTC	CASSLWDRTLNEQFF
.	TRBJ1-2	.	TRBV7-9	TGTGCCAGCAGCTTAGTTTTGGGACATCCTTCGGGTGGCTACACCTTC	CASSLVLGHPSGGYTF
.	TRBJ1-3	.	TRBV21-1	TGTGCCAGCACCGCAGGGCGGGGTCGATCTGGAAACACCATATATTTT	CASTAGRGRSGNTIYF
.	TRBJ2-7	TRBD1	TRBV6-5	TGTGCCAGCAGAGGACAGGGCGGCTACGAGCAGTACTTC	CASRGQGGYEQYF
.	TRBJ1-3	.	TRBV5-3	TGTGCCAGCTTACAGGCGGGAAACACCATATATTTT	CASLQAGNTIYF
.	TRBJ2-5	TRBD1	TRBV6-1	TGTGCCAGCAGTGAGGGACAGGGCGAAGAGACCCAGTACTTC	CASSEGQGEETQYF
.	TRBJ1-2	.	TRBV5-4	TGTGCCAGCAGCCCTAGAAGGGGACGGGGGGTTAACACCTTC	CASSPRRGRGVNTF
few	TRBJ2-1	.	TRBV6-5	TGTGCCAGCTCCTCCTCGACAGCCAACAATGAGCAGTTCTTC	CASSSSTANNEQFF
.	TRBJ2-2	TRBD2	TRBV5-1	TGCGCCAGCAGCCAGGAGGGGCTAGCGGCGAACACCGGGGAGCTGTTTTTT	CASSQEGLAANTGELFF
.	TRBJ2-7	.	TRBV5-1	TGCGCCAGCGCCTTTCAGGGGCGGGTGTACGAGCAGTACTTC	CASAFQGRVYEQYF
.	TRBJ2-1	TRBD1	TRBV7-9	TGTGCCAGCAGCCCCCGGACAGGTTACAATGAGCAGTTCTTC	CASSPRTGYNEQFF
.	TRBJ1-2	.	TRBV6-5	TGTGCCAGCAGTTACGCGGGACTCCTATATGGCTACACCTTC	CASSYAGLLYGYTF
.	TRBJ1-1	.	TRBV6-5	TGTGCCAGCAGTGCCTATAGCACTGAAGCTTTCTTT	CASSAYSTEAFF
.	TRBJ2-7	TRBD2	TRBV4-1	TGCGCCAGCAGCCAAGATTTTGGAACCCTAACGGGGGGGGGCAACTACGAGCAGTACTTC	CASSQDFGTLTGGGNYEQYF
.	TRBJ2-5	.	TRBV9	TGTGCCAGCAGCGTAGGATTGGGGCTGCAAGAGACCCAGTACTTC	CASSVGLGLQETQYF
.	TRBJ2-1	TRBD2	TRBV6-5	TGTGCCAGCAGTTACGGGGGACTAGCGGTCTATGAGCAGTTCTTC	CASSYGGLAVYEQFF
.	TRBJ1-1	TRBD1	TRBV7-9	TGTGCCAGCGGCCTTAACAGGGGGGGCACTGAAGCTTTCTTT	CASGLNRGGTEAFF
.	TRBJ2-5	TRBD2	TRBV27	TGTGCCACCTCAAGTCTAGCGGGAGAGACCCAGTACTTC	CATSSLAGETQYF
few	TRBJ2-2	.	TRBV4-2	TGTGCCAGCAGCCAACGAATTGGGGGGGGCCTTACCGGGGAGCTGTTTTTT	CASSQRIGGGLTGELFF
.	TRBJ1-2	.	TRBV9	TGTGCCAGCAGCGTAGGCGTTTCTGGCTACACCTTC	CASSVGVSGYTF
.	TRBJ1-1	.	TRBV7-6	TGTGCCAGCAGCTCCCCGGGGGGGGAGGGGGACACTGAAGCTTTCTTT	CASSSPGGEGDTEAFF
.	TRBJ2-3	.	TRBV13	TGTGCCAGCAGCTCCAGAAGCGGAACAGATACGCAGTATTTT	CASSSRSGTDTQYF
.	TRBJ2-7	TRBD1	TRBV5-1	TGCGCCAGCAGCTTGGTAGTGGGACAGGGCCTCTCCGAGCAGTACTTC	CASSLVVGQGLSEQYF
.	TRBJ2-1	.	TRBV19	TGTGCCAGTAGTATAATCGGGTCCGGGGATAATGAGCAGTTCTTC	CASSIIGSGDNEQFF
.	TRBJ2-2	TRBD1	TRBV29-1	TGCAGCGTTGTATCAGGTTCAGGGGGCACCGGGGAGCTGTTTTTT	CSVVSGSGGTGELFF
once	TRBJ2-6	.	TRBV5-1	TGCGCCAGCAGCTACGGGGGTGGTGCCCCTGGGGCCAACGTCCTGACTTTC	CASSYGGGAPGANVLTF
.	TRBJ1-4	.	TRBV19	TGTGCCAGTAACCGGGGTCAGGGAGGTGAAAAACTGTTTTTT	CASNRGQGGEKLFF
.	TRBJ2-3	TRBD2	TRBV28	TGTGCCAGCAGTCTCCCCAGGCTAGCGGAGACTAGCACAGATACGCAGTATTTT	CASSLPRLAETSTDTQYF
.	TRBJ1-4	TRBD1	TRBV19	TGTGCCAGTAGAACCCTCCCGGGACAGGTCACGGAAAAACTGTTTTTT	CASRTLPGQVTEKLFF
.	TRBJ2-7	TRBD2	TRBV7-2	TGTGCCAGCAGCCTCCGACTAGCGGGGGGGGAAGCGTACGAGCAGTACTTC	CASSLRLAGGEAYEQYF
once	TRBJ2-2	.	TRBV11-3	TGTGCCAGCAGCTCCCGTCCCGGGGGTGCAGGGATACGAAGGTCCGGAGAGCTGTTTTTT	CASSSRPGGAGIRRSGELFF
.	TRBJ2-1	TRBD1	TRBV27	TGTGCCAGCAGGACAGGGGGCCGTGAGCAGTTCTTC	CASRTGGREQFF
.	TRBJ2-3	.	TRBV9	TGTGCCAGCAGCGCTATCAGCACAGATACGCAGTATTTT	CASSAISTDTQYF
.	TRBJ1-2	TRBD1	TRBV7-6	TGTGCCAGCAGCGACAGGGACAGCCCGACTTATGGCTACACCTTC	CASSDRDSPTYGYTF
.	TRBJ2-1	.	TRBV11-2	TGTGCCAGCAGCGCATCAGTCGATGAGCAGTTCTTC	CASSASVDEQFF
.	TRBJ2-6	TRBD1	TRBV6-5	TGTGCCAGCAGACAGGGGTCTGGGGCCAACGTCCTGACTTTC	CASRQGSGANVLTF
few	TRBJ1-1	.	TRBV4-2	TGTGCCAGCAGCCAATCTGTAAACACTGAAGCTTTCTTT	CASSQSVNTEAFF
.	TRBJ1-2	.	TRBV25-1	TGTGCCAGCAGTCCCGGAGGGTCACACTATGGCTACACCTTC	CASSPGGSHYGYTF